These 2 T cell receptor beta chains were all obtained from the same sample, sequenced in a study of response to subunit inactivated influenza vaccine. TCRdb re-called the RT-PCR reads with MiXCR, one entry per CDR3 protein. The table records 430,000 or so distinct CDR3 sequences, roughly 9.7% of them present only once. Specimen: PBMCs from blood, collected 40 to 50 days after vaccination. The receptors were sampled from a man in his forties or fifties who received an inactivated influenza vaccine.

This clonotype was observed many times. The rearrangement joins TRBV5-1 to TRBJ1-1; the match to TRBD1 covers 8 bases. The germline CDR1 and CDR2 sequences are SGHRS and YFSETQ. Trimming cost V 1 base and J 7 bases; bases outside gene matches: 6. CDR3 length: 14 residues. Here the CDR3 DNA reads TGCGCCAGCAGCTTGCCGGACAGGGTTGATGAAGCTTTCTTT. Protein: CASSLPDRVDEAFF.

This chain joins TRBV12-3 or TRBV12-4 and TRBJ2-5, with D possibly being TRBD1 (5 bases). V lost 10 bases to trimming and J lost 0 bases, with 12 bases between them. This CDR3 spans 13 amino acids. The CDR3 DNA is TGTGCCACCCTGGGGCGGAACCAAGAGACCCAGTACTTC. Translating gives CATLGRNQETQYF.